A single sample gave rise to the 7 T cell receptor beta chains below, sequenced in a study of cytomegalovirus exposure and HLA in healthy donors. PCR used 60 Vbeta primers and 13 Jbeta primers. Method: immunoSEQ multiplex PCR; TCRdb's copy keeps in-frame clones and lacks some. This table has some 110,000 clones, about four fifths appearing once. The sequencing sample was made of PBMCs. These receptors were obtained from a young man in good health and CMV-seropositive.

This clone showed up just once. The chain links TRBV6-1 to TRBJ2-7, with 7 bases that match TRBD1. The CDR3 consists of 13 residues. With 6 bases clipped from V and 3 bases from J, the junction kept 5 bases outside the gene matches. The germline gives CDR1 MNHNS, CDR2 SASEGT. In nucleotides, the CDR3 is TGTGCCAGCAGAATCGACAGGGACTACGAGCAGTACTTC. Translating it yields CASRIDRDYEQYF.

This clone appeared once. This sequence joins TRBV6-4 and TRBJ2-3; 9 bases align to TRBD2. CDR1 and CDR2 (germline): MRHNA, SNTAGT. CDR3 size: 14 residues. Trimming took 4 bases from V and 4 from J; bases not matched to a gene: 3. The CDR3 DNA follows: TGTGCCAGCAGTGCCGCTAGCGGGGCAGATACGCAGTATTTT. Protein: CASSAASGADTQYF.

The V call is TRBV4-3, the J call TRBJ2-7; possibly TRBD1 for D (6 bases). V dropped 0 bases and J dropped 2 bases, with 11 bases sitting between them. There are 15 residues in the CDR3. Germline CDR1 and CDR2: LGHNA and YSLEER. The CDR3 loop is CASSQDYGTPYEQYF. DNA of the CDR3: TGCGCCAGCAGCCAAGATTATGGGACACCCTACGAGCAGTACTTC.

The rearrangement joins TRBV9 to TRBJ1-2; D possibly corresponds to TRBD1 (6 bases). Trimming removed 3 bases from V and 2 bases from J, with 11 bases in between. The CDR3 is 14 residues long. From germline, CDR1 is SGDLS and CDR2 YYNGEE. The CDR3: CASSAYQGNYGYTF. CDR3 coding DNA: TGTGCCAGCAGCGCCTATCAGGGGAACTATGGCTACACCTTC.

The CDR3 bases are TGTGCCAGCAGTCAACGCCAGGGGGGCACAGATACGCAGTATTTT. The encoded protein is CASSQRQGGTDTQYF. This chain connects TRBV2 to TRBJ2-3; 7 bases map to TRBD1. CDR3 length equals 15 residues. Germline trimming cut 5 bases from V and 1 base from J; bases unmatched to any gene: 6. Germline CDR1 SNHLY, CDR2 FYNNEI. Variable domain in full (rest from reference TRBV2 and TRBJ2-3): EPEVTQTPSHQVTQMGQEVILRCVPISNHLYFYWYRQILGQKVEFLVSFYNNEISEKSEIFDDQFSVERPDGSNFTLKIRSTKLEDSAMYFCASSQRQGGTDTQYFGPGTRLTVL.

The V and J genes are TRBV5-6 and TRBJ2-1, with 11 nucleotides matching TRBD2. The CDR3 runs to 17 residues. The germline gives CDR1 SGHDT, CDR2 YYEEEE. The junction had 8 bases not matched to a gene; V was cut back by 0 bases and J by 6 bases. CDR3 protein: CASSLGLAGIRGNEQFF. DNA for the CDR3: TGTGCCAGCAGCTTGGGACTAGCGGGAATTCGAGGCAATGAGCAGTTCTTC.

The chain's CDR3 is CASRFTAWFEAFF. CDR3 coding DNA: TGTGCCAGCAGGTTTACAGCTTGGTTCGAAGCTTTCTTT. The V gene is TRBV2, the J gene TRBJ1-1, with no clear D. The CDR3 has 13 residues. CDR1 SNHLY and CDR2 FYNNEI come from the germline V gene. Between the trimmed V and J ends, which lost 6 bases and 8 bases, there was a span of 16 bases.